This is a list of T cell receptor beta chains from one sample in a study of blood T cells in healthy people across ages. MiXCR, applied by TCRdb to the 5' RACE reads, yields one record per CDR3 protein. This sample carries more than 550,000 distinct CDR3 sequences, about 20% of them seen once, and the ten largest clones take approximately 20%. Source material: blood. The receptors originated from a man in his 70s in good health. Both conserved end residues are part of each CDR3. A D gene is named only where the DNA matches it firmly. Some rows mark clone size as missing; the rest say once, few, many or name a class of expanded clone.

V: TRBV5-6; J: TRBJ2-1; size: -; D: TRBD2; CDR3: CASSSLAGQLGEYNEQFF; DNA: TGTGCCAGCAGCTCGCTAGCGGGCCAATTGGGGGAATACAATGAGCAGTTCTTC
V: TRBV28; J: TRBJ2-3; size: -; D: TRBD1; CDR3: CASSLWTGSSVTQYF; DNA: TGTGCCAGCAGTTTATGGACAGGGAGCTCAGTTACGCAGTATTTT
V: TRBV20-1; J: TRBJ2-3; size: -; D: -; CDR3: CSVQRVDYTDTQYF; DNA: TGCAGTGTACAGCGGGTGGACTACACAGATACGCAGTATTTT
V: TRBV5-1; J: TRBJ2-3; size: -; D: -; CDR3: CASSTRDPTDTQYF; DNA: TGCGCCAGCAGCACCCGGGACCCCACAGATACGCAGTATTTT
V: TRBV28; J: TRBJ2-1; size: many; D: -; CDR3: CASSLSDEQFF; DNA: TGTGCCAGCAGTTTGTCGGATGAGCAGTTCTTC
V: TRBV20-1; J: TRBJ1-4; size: -; D: -; CDR3: CSASRTRQEEKLFF; DNA: TGCAGTGCTAGTCGGACTCGGCAGGAGGAAAAACTGTTTTTT
V: TRBV13; J: TRBJ2-5; size: -; D: -; CDR3: CASSLDGLQETQYF; DNA: TGTGCCAGCAGCTTAGATGGGTTACAAGAGACCCAGTACTTC
V: TRBV20-1; J: TRBJ2-3; size: few; D: -; CDR3: CSIGSTDTQYF; DNA: TGCAGTATAGGGAGCACAGATACGCAGTATTTT
V: TRBV5-6; J: TRBJ2-5; size: many; D: -; CDR3: CASSFSGEAETQYF; DNA: TGTGCCAGCAGCTTCTCAGGGGAAGCGGAGACCCAGTACTTC
V: TRBV24-1; J: TRBJ2-5; size: -; D: -; CDR3: CATSGLADGETQYF; DNA: TGTGCCACCAGTGGGTTGGCAGATGGAGAGACCCAGTACTTC
V: TRBV4-1; J: TRBJ2-1; size: few; D: -; CDR3: CASSQEDGAYNEQFF; DNA: TGCGCCAGCAGCCAAGAGGATGGTGCATACAATGAGCAGTTCTTC
V: TRBV5-1; J: TRBJ2-5; size: few; D: -; CDR3: CASSSQGSQETQYF; DNA: TGCGCCAGCAGCTCACAGGGCTCCCAAGAGACCCAGTACTTC
V: TRBV9; J: TRBJ2-5; size: few; D: TRBD2; CDR3: CASSLREGGLETQYF; DNA: TGTGCCAGCAGCTTGCGGGAGGGCGGTCTGGAGACCCAGTACTTC
V: TRBV6-2/TRBV6-3; J: TRBJ2-1; size: -; D: -; CDR3: CASSPREIGYNEQFF; DNA: TGTGCCAGCAGTCCCAGGGAGATCGGGTACAATGAGCAGTTCTTC
V: TRBV6-5; J: TRBJ1-4; size: -; D: -; CDR3: CASNPREWNEKLFF; DNA: TGTGCCAGCAACCCCAGGGAATGGAATGAAAAACTGTTTTTT
V: TRBV12-3/TRBV12-4; J: TRBJ1-4; size: -; D: -; CDR3: CASTLAAIRSEKLFF; DNA: TGTGCCAGCACTCTTGCGGCTATTCGGTCTGAAAAACTGTTTTTT
V: TRBV7-3; J: TRBJ1-1; size: -; D: -; CDR3: CASSLSGKGGGNTEAFF; DNA: TGTGCCAGCAGCTTATCAGGGAAGGGGGGAGGAAACACTGAAGCTTTCTTT
V: TRBV15; J: TRBJ2-2; size: -; D: -; CDR3: CATTRGNTGELFF; DNA: TGTGCCACCACGCGCGGCAACACCGGGGAGCTGTTTTTT
V: TRBV9; J: TRBJ2-2; size: -; D: -; CDR3: CASSPRDLTGSGELFF; DNA: TGTGCCAGCAGCCCCCGAGACCTCACAGGAAGCGGGGAGCTGTTTTTT
V: TRBV12-3/TRBV12-4; J: TRBJ2-4; size: few; D: TRBD2; CDR3: CASSERVAGAVAKNIQYF; DNA: TGTGCCAGCAGCGAGAGAGTAGCGGGAGCAGTAGCCAAAAACATTCAGTACTTC
V: TRBV28; J: TRBJ1-1; size: -; D: -; CDR3: CASNHKGVRTEAFF; DNA: TGTGCCAGCAACCATAAGGGGGTACGCACTGAAGCTTTCTTT
V: TRBV4-1; J: TRBJ2-7; size: -; D: -; CDR3: CASSQEGYYEQYF; DNA: TGCGCCAGCAGCCAAGAGGGTTACTACGAGCAGTACTTC
V: TRBV6-6; J: TRBJ1-3; size: few; D: -; CDR3: CASSYSTGYSGNTLYF; DNA: TGTGCCAGCAGTTACTCGACCGGGTACTCTGGAAACACCCTATATTTT
V: TRBV6-1; J: TRBJ2-3; size: few; D: TRBD2; CDR3: CASGIGLAGTDTQYF; DNA: TGTGCCAGCGGAATTGGACTAGCGGGGACAGATACGCAGTATTTT
V: TRBV20-1; J: TRBJ1-1; size: few; D: -; CDR3: CSGLRQNTEAFF; DNA: TGCAGTGGACTCAGACAGAACACTGAAGCTTTCTTT
V: TRBV12-3/TRBV12-4; J: TRBJ2-7; size: few; D: TRBD1; CDR3: CASSRDRGKGVFYEQYF; DNA: TGTGCCAGCAGCCGGGACAGGGGAAAAGGGGTCTTCTACGAGCAGTACTTC
V: TRBV5-1; J: TRBJ2-2; size: few; D: TRBD1; CDR3: CASSIQGEELFF; DNA: TGCGCCAGCAGCATACAGGGGGAGGAGCTGTTTTTT
V: TRBV19; J: TRBJ2-7; size: -; D: TRBD1; CDR3: CASSITGQGTEQYF; DNA: TGTGCCAGTAGTATCACGGGACAGGGTACCGAGCAGTACTTC
V: TRBV18; J: TRBJ1-4; size: few; D: TRBD1; CDR3: CASSPRDRGLQLFF; DNA: TGTGCCAGCTCACCACGGGACAGGGGATTGCAACTGTTTTTT
V: TRBV12-3/TRBV12-4; J: TRBJ2-4; size: few; D: TRBD2; CDR3: CASSLSRMGGKWAKNIQYF; DNA: TGTGCCAGCAGTCTTTCCCGAATGGGGGGGAAATGGGCCAAAAACATTCAGTACTTC
V: TRBV28; J: TRBJ2-5; size: few; D: -; CDR3: CASRGWETQYF; DNA: TGTGCCAGCAGGGGGTGGGAGACCCAGTACTTC
V: TRBV9; J: TRBJ2-5; size: few; D: TRBD2; CDR3: CASSVGRGREETQYF; DNA: TGTGCCAGCAGCGTAGGGCGAGGGAGGGAAGAGACCCAGTACTTC
V: TRBV20-1; J: TRBJ1-2; size: -; D: -; CDR3: CSARWGGYTF; DNA: TGCAGTGCTCGGTGGGGCGGCTACACCTTC
V: TRBV5-1; J: TRBJ2-3; size: -; D: TRBD1; CDR3: CASTSPGTGHRDTQYF; DNA: TGCGCCAGCACCTCGCCCGGGACAGGGCATCGGGATACGCAGTATTTT
V: TRBV20-1; J: TRBJ2-3; size: -; D: -; CDR3: CSGRQSSTDTQYF; DNA: TGCAGTGGTCGGCAGTCTAGCACAGATACGCAGTATTTT
V: TRBV20-1; J: TRBJ2-1; size: few; D: -; CDR3: CSAGGPIPNEQFF; DNA: TGCAGTGCTGGGGGACCGATACCCAATGAGCAGTTCTTC
V: TRBV9; J: TRBJ2-3; size: few; D: -; CDR3: CASSFHPTGPLDTDTQYF; DNA: TGTGCCAGCAGCTTCCACCCCACAGGGCCCTTAGACACAGATACGCAGTATTTT
V: TRBV3-1; J: TRBJ2-7; size: -; D: TRBD2; CDR3: CASSQEAGPPYEQYF; DNA: TGTGCCAGCAGCCAAGAAGCGGGGCCACCCTACGAGCAGTACTTC
V: TRBV29-1; J: TRBJ1-4; size: many; D: -; CDR3: CSGGDGNNEKLFF; DNA: TGCAGCGGGGGGGACGGAAATAATGAAAAACTGTTTTTT
V: TRBV5-1; J: TRBJ1-4; size: -; D: -; CDR3: CASSVLGGNEKLFF; DNA: TGCGCCAGCAGCGTTCTGGGAGGGAATGAAAAACTGTTTTTT
V: TRBV14; J: TRBJ1-2; size: -; D: -; CDR3: CASSQDFRIRGYTF; DNA: TGTGCCAGCAGCCAAGATTTTCGCATTCGAGGCTACACCTTC
V: TRBV12-3/TRBV12-4; J: TRBJ1-5; size: few; D: -; CDR3: CASSLEGFSNQPQHF; DNA: TGTGCCAGCAGTTTAGAAGGTTTTAGCAATCAGCCCCAGCATTTT
V: TRBV2; J: TRBJ2-7; size: -; D: TRBD1; CDR3: CASTILPGQAFNYEQYF; DNA: TGTGCCAGCACTATACTACCGGGACAGGCCTTTAACTACGAGCAGTACTTC